This passage covers 10 T cell receptor beta chains from one sample sequenced in a study of blood T cell repertoires in COVID-19. Assay used: immunoSEQ multiplex PCR; TCRdb lists only in-frame clones, some missing. Seen here are about 130,000 clones, approximately 80% observed once, and the top ten hold about 10%. Sequencing was done on a sample of peripheral blood. The receptors stem from a man aged 55-75 years who had recovered from COVID-19.

This sequence joins TRBV29-1 and TRBJ2-7, with D possibly being TRBD1 (5 bases). CDR3 length: 13 residues. Trimming took off 7 bases at V and 0 bases at J, with 13 bases between the two ends. Germline V gives CDR1 SQVTM, CDR2 ANQGSEA. The CDR3 DNA sequence: TGCAGCGCCACAGGCGCCCTCTCCTACGAGCAGTACTTC. It translates to CSATGALSYEQYF.

This clone was seen a handful of times. The gene calls are TRBV5-6 and TRBJ2-1, with D maybe TRBD1 (6 bases). The ends were cut back, 4 bases at V and 7 bases at J, with 12 bases in the middle. The CDR3 sequence is 13 residues long. CDR1 is SGHDT and CDR2 is YYEEEE in the germline V gene. In DNA, the CDR3 is TGTGCCAGCAGCACACAAACAGGGAATGAGCAGTTCTTC. Its protein is CASSTQTGNEQFF.

The V gene is TRBV4-3, the J gene TRBJ2-1, with TRBD2 as a possible D gene (7 bases). This CDR3 has 18 residues. V was pared by 0 bases and J by 7 bases, with 22 bases between. Germline assignment: CDR1 LGHNA and CDR2 YSLEER. CDR3 loop: CASSQDVGVGGPKNEQFF. The CDR3 bases are TGCGCCAGCAGCCAAGACGTAGGAGTGGGGGGGCCAAAAAATGAGCAGTTCTTC.

This clone came up a few times. For the CDR3, the DNA is TGTGCCAGCATCTTCGGGGATAGCAATCAGCCCCAGCATTTT. Its protein product is CASIFGDSNQPQHF. The chain has TRBV6-5 and TRBJ1-5; D call uncertain. The V and J ends lost 7 bases and 0 bases respectively, with 10 bases between them. The CDR3 runs to 14 residues. Germline assignment: CDR1 MNHEY and CDR2 SVGAGI.

J is TRBJ2-2 and V is TRBV7-2; 10 nucleotides match TRBD2. Germline CDR1 is SGHTA and CDR2 is FQGNSA. The J segment lost 5 bases and the V segment lost 5 bases, leaving 14 bases of the junction unmatched. This CDR3 contains 18 residues. CDR3 in amino acids: CASSPRRGLAGVTGELFF. The CDR3 DNA reads TGTGCCAGCAGCCCCCGACGCGGGCTAGCGGGAGTTACCGGGGAGCTGTTTTTT.

The V and J genes are TRBV7-9 and TRBJ1-2; TRBD1 is a possible D gene (5 bases). Germline assignment: CDR1 SEHNR and CDR2 FQNEAQ (reference sequence). V was cut by 5 bases and J by 4 bases, with 11 bases left in between. The CDR3 has 13 amino acids. CDR3 nucleotide sequence: TGTGCCAGCAGCCTCCAGGGTACCTATGGCTACACCTTC. As protein: CASSLQGTYGYTF.

The chain has TRBV7-8 and TRBJ2-1; TRBD2 agrees at 15 bases. Germline trimming cut 5 bases from V and 7 bases from J; bases unmatched to any gene: 3. The CDR3 contains 15 residues. CDR1 is SGHVS and CDR2 is FQNEAQ in the germline V gene. CDR3 residues: CASSRGTSGRNEQFF. CDR3 in DNA: TGTGCCAGCAGCCGAGGGACTAGCGGGAGGAATGAGCAGTTCTTC.

This rearrangement joins TRBV18 to TRBJ2-5, with 9 bases aligning to TRBD1. V shed 5 bases and J 5 bases; nucleotides not matched to a gene: 12. The germline V gene has CDR1 KGHSH and CDR2 LQKENI. The length of the CDR3 is 16 residues. The CDR3 spells CASSAPGQGFGETQYF. In nucleotides, the CDR3 is TGTGCCAGCTCAGCTCCGGGACAGGGATTTGGGGAGACCCAGTACTTC.

The chain has TRBV7-2 and TRBJ2-1; TRBD2 aligns across 8 bases. Germline values: CDR1 SGHTA, CDR2 FQGNSA. The CDR3 extends over 17 amino acids. J lost 6 bases, V lost 1 base, and 11 bases had no gene match. The CDR3 here is CASSLGLAGGGGNEQFF. CDR3 sequence (DNA): TGTGCCAGCAGCTTAGGGTTGGCGGGAGGTGGAGGCAATGAGCAGTTCTTC.

This rearrangement joins TRBV10-3 to TRBJ1-1; TRBD1 matches 7 bases. This CDR3 spans 14 amino acids. Trimming removed 7 bases from V and 1 base from J; junction bases left unmatched: 6. Per germline, CDR1 ENHRY and CDR2 SYGVKD. The CDR3 here is CAITKQGQNTEAFF. The CDR3 nucleotides read TGTGCCATCACAAAACAGGGGCAGAACACTGAAGCTTTCTTT.